The rows below give T cell receptor beta chains drawn from one sample of a study of control samples from healthy donors and cancer patients. TCRdb's copy holds only in-frame clones and misses some; the assay was immunoSEQ multiplex PCR. The sample holds 150,000 to 200,000 clones; approximately 94% are singletons and the top ten take more than 8%. The sequenced sample was blood. All receptors come from a woman between 40 and 55 years old in good health. The CDR3 runs from the conserved cysteine through the conserved F or W. The order of the fields is clone size, D gene, CDR3 length, V gene, J gene, CDR3 DNA, CDR3 protein. D genes are given only for firm matches. Only some rows state a clone size, as once, few, many or a class for expanded clones.

abundance: -; d_gene: TRBD2; len: 18; v_gene: TRBV30; j_gene: TRBJ2-7; CDR3nt: TGTGCCTGGAGTGTAGGGACTAGCGGACTCCCCGCAATGGGGGAGCAGTACTTC; CDR3aa: CAWSVGTSGLPAMGEQYF
abundance: -; d_gene: TRBD2; len: 15; v_gene: TRBV5-4; j_gene: TRBJ2-1; CDR3nt: TGTGCCAGCAGCACCGGACTAGCGGGGGGCAATGAGCAGTTCTTC; CDR3aa: CASSTGLAGGNEQFF
abundance: -; d_gene: -; len: 15; v_gene: TRBV4-1; j_gene: TRBJ1-4; CDR3nt: TGCGCCAGCAGCCATTACAGGGCGAGGGACGAAAAACTGTTTTTT; CDR3aa: CASSHYRARDEKLFF
abundance: -; d_gene: -; len: 11; v_gene: TRBV5-1; j_gene: TRBJ2-7; CDR3nt: TGCGCCAGCCCGAGCTCCTACGAGCAGTACTTC; CDR3aa: CASPSSYEQYF
abundance: -; d_gene: -; len: 16; v_gene: TRBV13; j_gene: TRBJ1-6; CDR3nt: TGTGCCAGCAGCTTAATGGGTAGCTCCTATAATTCACCCCTCCACTTT; CDR3aa: CASSLMGSSYNSPLHF
abundance: -; d_gene: -; len: 14; v_gene: TRBV30; j_gene: TRBJ2-6; CDR3nt: TGTGCCTGGAGTAGCGGCTCTGGGGCCAACGTCCTGACTTTC; CDR3aa: CAWSSGSGANVLTF
abundance: -; d_gene: -; len: 13; v_gene: TRBV4-2; j_gene: TRBJ1-5; CDR3nt: TGTGCCAGCAGCCAAGATGTGGCTCAGCCCCAGCATTTT; CDR3aa: CASSQDVAQPQHF
abundance: -; d_gene: TRBD1; len: 16; v_gene: TRBV24-1; j_gene: TRBJ1-5; CDR3nt: TGTGCCACCAGTGATTCAGGACAGGGTTTCAATCAGCCCCAGCATTTT; CDR3aa: CATSDSGQGFNQPQHF
abundance: few; d_gene: TRBD1; len: 13; v_gene: TRBV19; j_gene: TRBJ2-7; CDR3nt: TGTGCCAGTAGCCCAGGACAGGCCTACGAGCAGTACTTC; CDR3aa: CASSPGQAYEQYF
abundance: -; d_gene: TRBD1; len: 14; v_gene: TRBV19; j_gene: TRBJ2-1; CDR3nt: TGTGCCAGTAGTCCTCGGACAGGATACAATGAGCAGTTCTTC; CDR3aa: CASSPRTGYNEQFF
abundance: -; d_gene: TRBD2; len: 17; v_gene: TRBV5-1; j_gene: TRBJ2-7; CDR3nt: TGCGCCAGCAGCTACCGACCTGGACTAGCGGAGTCCTACGAGCAGTACTTC; CDR3aa: CASSYRPGLAESYEQYF
abundance: -; d_gene: -; len: 16; v_gene: TRBV5-1; j_gene: TRBJ2-5; CDR3nt: TGCGCCAGCAGCTTGGGTATGGGGACCCGGGGAGAGACCCAGTACTTC; CDR3aa: CASSLGMGTRGETQYF
abundance: once; d_gene: -; len: 11; v_gene: TRBV20-1; j_gene: TRBJ1-2; CDR3nt: TGCAGTGCCGAGGACCCGAGTGGCTACACCTTC; CDR3aa: CSAEDPSGYTF
abundance: -; d_gene: -; len: 14; v_gene: TRBV6-6; j_gene: TRBJ2-2; CDR3nt: TGTGCCAGCAGTTACTCAGGGCGTTCAGGGGAGCTGTTTTTT; CDR3aa: CASSYSGRSGELFF
abundance: -; d_gene: TRBD1; len: 14; v_gene: TRBV3-1/TRBV3-2; j_gene: TRBJ1-1; CDR3nt: TGTGCCAGCAGCGCCAGACAGGGACTCTCTGAAGCTTTCTTT; CDR3aa: CASSARQGLSEAFF
abundance: -; d_gene: -; len: 14; v_gene: TRBV27; j_gene: TRBJ1-2; CDR3nt: TGTGCCAGCAGTTCATACAGGGAGGCCTATGGCTACACCTTC; CDR3aa: CASSSYREAYGYTF
abundance: -; d_gene: -; len: 18; v_gene: TRBV21-1; j_gene: TRBJ2-2; CDR3nt: TGTGCCAGCAGGCCCAGGACCCCTCGGACTAGCGGGATTGGGGAGCTGTTTTTT; CDR3aa: CASRPRTPRTSGIGELFF
abundance: -; d_gene: TRBD2; len: 17; v_gene: TRBV29-1; j_gene: TRBJ2-1; CDR3nt: TGCAGCGTTGACCGGACTAGCGGGGGTTTACTCTACAATGAGCAGTTCTTC; CDR3aa: CSVDRTSGGLLYNEQFF
abundance: -; d_gene: TRBD1; len: 13; v_gene: TRBV7-9; j_gene: TRBJ1-4; CDR3nt: TGTGCCAGCAGCTTCGCGACAGGGTTCGGACTGTTTTTT; CDR3aa: CASSFATGFGLFF
abundance: -; d_gene: TRBD1; len: 15; v_gene: TRBV10-2; j_gene: TRBJ2-4; CDR3nt: TGCGCCAGCAGTGAGCAAAGCAAGGGGGCAAACATTCAGTACTTC; CDR3aa: CASSEQSKGANIQYF
abundance: -; d_gene: TRBD1; len: 14; v_gene: TRBV6-5; j_gene: TRBJ1-1; CDR3nt: TGTGCCAGCAGAACGGACAGGGTGAACACTGAAGCTTTCTTT; CDR3aa: CASRTDRVNTEAFF
abundance: -; d_gene: TRBD2; len: 15; v_gene: TRBV7-2; j_gene: TRBJ2-7; CDR3nt: TGTGCCAGCAGCTTAGATGCGGGAGGGATCTACGAGCAGTACTTC; CDR3aa: CASSLDAGGIYEQYF
abundance: -; d_gene: TRBD1; len: 16; v_gene: TRBV7-2; j_gene: TRBJ1-1; CDR3nt: TGTGCCAGCAGCACGACAGGGTCGGTCGGATTCACTGAAGCTTTCTTT; CDR3aa: CASSTTGSVGFTEAFF
abundance: -; d_gene: -; len: 15; v_gene: TRBV27; j_gene: TRBJ2-2; CDR3nt: TGTGCCAGCAGTTTAAATGGTCCGAACACCGGGGAGCTGTTTTTT; CDR3aa: CASSLNGPNTGELFF
abundance: -; d_gene: TRBD2; len: 14; v_gene: TRBV3-1/TRBV3-2; j_gene: TRBJ2-4; CDR3nt: TGTGCCAGCAGAAATAGCGGGAGGTCTCCTGGTCTGGACTTC; CDR3aa: CASRNSGRSPGLDF
abundance: -; d_gene: -; len: 12; v_gene: TRBV13; j_gene: TRBJ2-5; CDR3nt: TGTGCCAGCAGCCCCTCTGGAGAGACCCAGTACTTC; CDR3aa: CASSPSGETQYF
abundance: once; d_gene: TRBD2; len: 14; v_gene: TRBV3-1/TRBV3-2; j_gene: TRBJ2-7; CDR3nt: TGTGCCAGCGCCGGACGCGGGGGACTCTACGAGCAGTACTTC; CDR3aa: CASAGRGGLYEQYF